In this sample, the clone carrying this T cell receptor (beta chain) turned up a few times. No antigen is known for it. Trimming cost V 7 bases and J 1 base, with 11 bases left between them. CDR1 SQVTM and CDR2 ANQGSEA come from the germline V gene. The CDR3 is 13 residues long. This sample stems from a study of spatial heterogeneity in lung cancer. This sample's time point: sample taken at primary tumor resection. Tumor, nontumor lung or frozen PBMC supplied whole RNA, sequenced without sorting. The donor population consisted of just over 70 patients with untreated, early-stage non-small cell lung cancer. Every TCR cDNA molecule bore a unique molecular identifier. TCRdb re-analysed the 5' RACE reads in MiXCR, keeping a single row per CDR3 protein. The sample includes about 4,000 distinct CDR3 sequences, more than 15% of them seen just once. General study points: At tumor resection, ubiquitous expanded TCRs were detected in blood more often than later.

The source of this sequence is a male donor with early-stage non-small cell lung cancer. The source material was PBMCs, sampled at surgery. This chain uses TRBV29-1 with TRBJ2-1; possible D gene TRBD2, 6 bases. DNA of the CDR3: TGCAGCGGCACTCGGGGGTCCTACAATGAGCAGTTCTTC. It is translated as CSGTRGSYNEQFF.